The 23 T cell receptor beta chains listed next were all sequenced from one sample in a study of T cells in localized non-small cell lung cancer. The repertoire was sequenced with immunoSEQ multiplex PCR; TCRdb's copy has only in-frame clones and lacks some. The sample has 48,000 or so clones, 86% seen once. The sequences come from peripheral blood, collected before any cancer treatment. Source of these receptors: a male donor aged 60 or older with stage III squamous cell lung carcinoma.

This chain links TRBV6-1 with TRBJ2-7; possible D gene TRBD1, 5 bases. The germline V gene has CDR1 MNHNS and CDR2 SASEGT. CDR3 length: 13 residues. V was cut by 6 bases and J by 2 bases, with 11 bases left in between. This chain's CDR3 is CASRADSPYEQYF. In DNA, the CDR3 is TGTGCCAGCAGGGCCGACAGCCCCTACGAGCAGTACTTC.

The chain is built from TRBV6-1 and TRBJ1-4; 8 positions match TRBD1. The CDR3 has 13 amino acids. V dropped 6 bases and J dropped 8; count of bases not matched to a gene: 5. CDR1 MNHNS and CDR2 SASEGT come from the germline V gene. The CDR3 protein is CASRTGQGEKLFF. The CDR3 nucleotides read TGTGCCAGCAGGACTGGACAGGGCGAAAAACTGTTTTTT.

This CDR3 reads CSVVLAGGYNEQFF. The CDR3 DNA is TGCAGCGTTGTACTAGCGGGGGGGTACAATGAGCAGTTCTTC. The chain uses TRBV29-1 and TRBJ2-1; 13 positions agree with TRBD2. Germline V gene lookup returns CDR1 SQVTM and CDR2 ANQGSEA. Trimming took 4 bases from V and 4 from J; bases not matched to a gene: 1. This CDR3 comprises 14 residues.

This rearrangement joins TRBV29-1 to TRBJ2-7; TRBD2 aligns across 10 bases. The CDR3 extends over 13 amino acids. In germline, CDR1 is SQVTM, CDR2 ANQGSEA. V was clipped by 4 bases and J by 7 bases; unmatched bases: 7. Written as DNA, the CDR3 is TGCAGCGTTGGGTCTAGCGGGAGTAGAGAGCAGTACTTC. It codes for CSVGSSGSREQYF.

This rearrangement joins TRBV4-1 to TRBJ1-2, with D possibly being TRBD1 (5 bases). The germline V gene has CDR1 MGHRA and CDR2 YSYEKL. This CDR3 comprises 14 residues. Trimming took 4 bases from V and 0 from J, leaving 9 bases between them. CDR3 sequence (DNA): TGCGCCAGCAGCCTACAGGAAACTAACTATGGCTACACCTTC. This translates into CASSLQETNYGYTF.

The chain carries TRBV4-3 and TRBJ2-2; no firm D call. This CDR3 is 16 amino acids long. Between the trimmed V and J ends, which lost 0 bases and 2 bases, there was a span of 10 bases. In germline, CDR1 is LGHNA, CDR2 YSLEER. CDR3 DNA sequence: TGCGCCAGCAGCCAAGACGGTAGGCGTAACACCGGGGAGCTGTTTTTT. Its protein is CASSQDGRRNTGELFF.

CDR3 sequence (DNA): TGTGCCAGTAACCAGGGACACCAGAACACTGAAGCTTTCTTT. The encoded protein is CASNQGHQNTEAFF. The chain uses TRBV19 and TRBJ1-1; D perhaps matches TRBD1 (6 bases). The CDR3 has 14 residues. The germline V gene encodes CDR1 LNHDA and CDR2 SQIVND (reference sequence). Trimming stripped 7 bases from V and 1 base from J, with 13 bases between.

This chain links TRBV5-4 with TRBJ2-5; the D gene is possibly TRBD1 (7 bases). V was cut by 2 bases and J by 4 bases, with 12 bases left in between. CDR1 and CDR2 from the germline V gene are SGHNT and YYREEE (reference sequence). CDR3 length: 14 amino acids. The CDR3 DNA is TGTGCCAGCAGCTTAGGAGGGGGCAGAGAGACCCAGTACTTC. It specifies CASSLGGGRETQYF.

V usage is TRBV6-1 and J usage is TRBJ1-1, with D unclear. Trimming shortened V by 3 bases and J by 6 bases, and 8 bases separated the two germline ends. Germline CDR1 and CDR2: MNHNS and SASEGT. The CDR3 is 12 residues long. CDR3 in amino acids: CASSDSRPEAFF. Here the CDR3 DNA reads TGTGCCAGCAGTGATTCCCGGCCTGAAGCTTTCTTT.

V gene TRBV7-3 combines with J gene TRBJ1-6; TRBD1 matches 7 bases. The CDR3 runs 22 residues. Germline V gene sequence: CDR1 SGHTA, CDR2 FQGTGA. V shed 4 bases, J shed 5 bases, and the junction held 26 bases outside the gene matches. The CDR3 is CASSWIGLKTGDWPQNNSPLHF. The CDR3 coding sequence is TGTGCCAGCAGCTGGATCGGCCTTAAAACAGGGGATTGGCCCCAGAATAATTCACCCCTCCACTTT.

The chain is built from TRBV28 and TRBJ2-7; D perhaps matches TRBD2 (5 bases). The CDR3 is 12 amino acids. V was cut by 3 bases and J by 12 bases, with 15 bases left in between. CDR1 and CDR2 from the germline V gene are MDHEN and SYDVKM. CDR3 residues: CASSFGERAAYF. DNA for the CDR3: TGTGCCAGCAGTTTTGGAGAACGAGCGGCGTACTTC.

The CDR3, as DNA: TGTGCCAGCGACCCTTGGTACGAGCAGTACTTC. Translation gives CASDPWYEQYF. The chain links TRBV7-2 to TRBJ2-7; D is unresolved. The CDR3 is 11 residues long. Trimming took 8 bases from V and 4 from J, leaving 9 bases between them. Germline CDR1 and CDR2: SGHTA and FQGNSA.

The chain employs TRBV9 and TRBJ2-4; 9 nucleotides align to TRBD1. The CDR3 sequence is 13 residues long. J gave up 12 bases and V 0 bases, and 4 bases lay outside the gene matches. Germline V gene sequence: CDR1 SGDLS, CDR2 YYNGEE. As DNA, the CDR3 is TGTGCCAGCAGCGTAGCTTTGGACAGGGGTCAGTACTTC. Translation: CASSVALDRGQYF.

This clone was detected a few times. The chain is built from TRBV19 and TRBJ1-5; no definite D call. The V gene lost 6 bases and the J gene lost 4 bases, with 7 bases spanning the gap. This CDR3 is built from 12 residues. CDR1 LNHDA and CDR2 SQIVND come from the germline V gene (reference sequence). CDR3 DNA sequence: TGTGCCAGTAGAGGACCTAATCAGCCCCAGCATTTT. It translates to CASRGPNQPQHF.

The sample holds one count of this clone. V and J are TRBV6-5 and TRBJ2-3, with D possibly TRBD1 on 6 matching bases. CDR3 length: 13 amino acids. Trimming stripped 5 bases from V and 8 bases from J, with 14 bases between. Germline V gives CDR1 MNHEY, CDR2 SVGAGI. As DNA, the CDR3 is TGTGCCAGCAGTGCGCACAGGGAAGGTACGCAGTATTTT. Translation: CASSAHREGTQYF.

This clone came up once. CDR3 region: CAISERGGGIYNEQFF. The CDR3 DNA is TGTGCCATCAGTGAAAGAGGGGGCGGGATTTACAATGAGCAGTTCTTC. This sequence joins TRBV10-3 and TRBJ2-1; D possibly corresponds to TRBD1 (7 bases). The CDR3 has 16 residues. Germline CDR1 ENHRY, CDR2 SYGVKD. Trimming left V 3 bases short and J 4 bases short, with 16 bases between.

This clone appeared a single time. The V gene is TRBV28, the J gene TRBJ1-4; D uncertain. The V gene lost 4 bases and the J gene lost 8 bases, with 11 bases spanning the gap. CDR1 and CDR2 (germline): MDHEN, SYDVKM. The CDR3 loop spans 13 amino acids. CDR3 nucleotides: TGTGCCAGCAGTTCCCAATTTCTAGAAAAACTGTTTTTT. It yields the protein CASSSQFLEKLFF. The entire variable domain, with the rest obtained from reference TRBV28 and TRBJ1-4, is as follows: DVKVTQSSRYLVKRTGEKVFLECVQDMDHENMFWYRQDPGLGLRLIYFSYDVKMKEKGDIPEGYSVSREKKERFSLILESASTNQTSMYLCASSSQFLEKLFFGSGTQLSVL.

This clone was seen more than once but under ten times. This rearrangement joins TRBV18 to TRBJ1-2, with 10 bases fitting TRBD1. Germline trimming cut 1 base from V and 4 bases from J; bases unmatched to any gene: 18. CDR3 length equals 20 residues. Germline values: CDR1 KGHSH, CDR2 LQKENI. In nucleotides, the CDR3 is TGTGCCAGCTCACCACGTCCCGGGACAGGGGCTCATGGGGCCTCCTATGGCTACACCTTC. The encoded protein is CASSPRPGTGAHGASYGYTF.

This chain uses TRBV7-9 with TRBJ2-7, with 7 bases identical to TRBD1. CDR3 length: 16 residues. In germline, CDR1 is SEHNR, CDR2 FQNEAQ (reference sequence). J lost 4 bases, V lost 3 bases, and 12 bases had no gene match. This CDR3 reads CASSFPGTEVEYEQYF. As DNA, the CDR3 is TGTGCCAGCAGCTTCCCGGGGACAGAGGTTGAATACGAGCAGTACTTC.

Points on this clone: The identical CDR3 is also encoded by other nucleotide sequences in the sample. J is TRBJ2-5 and V is TRBV5-1, with D unresolved. Trimming pared 2 bases from V and 5 bases from J, leaving 13 bases between. CDR3 length: 14 amino acids. Germline V gene lookup returns CDR1 SGHRS and CDR2 YFSETQ. CDR3 bases: TGCGCCAGCAGCTTATTTGTGCTGGGCGAGACCCAGTACTTC. Translating it yields CASSLFVLGETQYF.

The chain couples TRBV10-3 to TRBJ2-7; 12 nucleotides line up with TRBD2. Per the germline V gene, CDR1 is ENHRY and CDR2 is SYGVKD. The CDR3 runs 14 residues. V was clipped by 6 bases and J by 3 bases; unmatched bases: 3. CDR3 in DNA: TGTGCCATCAGAAGGACTAGCGGGGACTACGAGCAGTACTTC. Translation gives CAIRRTSGDYEQYF.

This clone was seen just once. The chain carries TRBV4-2 and TRBJ1-2; possibly TRBD1 for D (5 bases). The CDR3 totals 14 residues. CDR1 is LGHNA, CDR2 YNFKEQ, per germline. V shed 0 bases and J shed 3 bases, with 8 bases lying between them. In nucleotides, the CDR3 is TGTGCCAGCAGCCAAGACAGGGATGACTATGGCTACACCTTC. It translates to CASSQDRDDYGYTF.

The chain uses TRBV19 and TRBJ2-5; D possibly matches TRBD1 or TRBD2 (6 bases each). V was cut by 5 bases and J by 4 bases, with 14 bases left in between. The CDR3 runs 14 residues. In germline, CDR1 is LNHDA, CDR2 SQIVND (reference sequence). The CDR3 loop reads CASSSRGRVETQYF. The CDR3 nucleotides are TGTGCCAGTAGTTCACGGGGGCGCGTAGAGACCCAGTACTTC.